The sequence of this T cell receptor (beta chain) was determined in a study of patients and donors after allogeneic stem cell transplantation. Per the germline V gene, CDR1 is SGHAT and CDR2 is FQNNGV. This CDR3 spans 16 amino acids. With V trimmed by 4 bases and J by 3 bases, 7 bases remained unmatched. TCRdb reprocessed the RT-PCR reads with MiXCR, giving one entry per CDR3 protein. The data contain about 410,000 distinct CDR3 sequences, roughly 17% of them singletons. The rearrangement uses TRBV11-2 and TRBJ2-7; 12 bases fit TRBD2. This sequence originates from a human donor who was either an allogeneic HSCT recipient or a stem cell or donor lymphocyte infusion donor (not recorded which). It is not recorded whose cells these are; they may come from a transplant donor. The specimen sequenced was blood, either unsorted or a sorted T cell fraction (not recorded which). The CDR3 loop reads CASSSWSSGGDYEQYF. For the CDR3, the DNA is TGTGCCAGCAGCTCGTGGTCTAGCGGGGGGGACTACGAGCAGTACTTC.